These T cell receptor beta chains were read from a single sample in a study of shared clonotypes between healthy human individuals. Only in-frame clones appear in the TCRdb table, and some are missing; sequencing was by immunoSEQ multiplex PCR. The table shows roughly 2.4 million clones, with 95% occurring only once. The material sequenced was naive CD4+ T cells sorted from blood. Source of these receptors: a man aged 18 to 35 in good health. Each CDR3 is given with its conserved first and last residue. Fields, in order: D gene, J gene, CDR3 length, clone size, V gene, CDR3 DNA, CDR3 protein. The D gene is left open where the match is weak. Rows give clone size only sometimes, using once, few, many, or a class for an expanded clone.

d_call: NA; j_call: TRBJ2-7; cdr3_length: 12; clone_size: NA; v_call: TRBV7-9; cdr3_nt: TGTGCCAGCAGCGTAGCCTCCTACGAGCAGTACTTC; cdr3_aa: CASSVASYEQYF
d_call: NA; j_call: TRBJ1-2; cdr3_length: 14; clone_size: NA; v_call: TRBV7-2; cdr3_nt: TGTGCCAGCAGCTTTGGGGGCGGCACCTATGGCTACACCTTC; cdr3_aa: CASSFGGGTYGYTF
d_call: NA; j_call: TRBJ2-5; cdr3_length: 14; clone_size: NA; v_call: TRBV2; cdr3_nt: TGTGCCAGCAGCGAAGGGACTCAACAAGAGACCCAGTACTTC; cdr3_aa: CASSEGTQQETQYF
d_call: TRBD1; j_call: TRBJ1-1; cdr3_length: 13; clone_size: NA; v_call: TRBV5-4; cdr3_nt: TGTGCCAGCAGCGGACAGGTGAACACTGAAGCTTTCTTT; cdr3_aa: CASSGQVNTEAFF
d_call: NA; j_call: TRBJ2-3; cdr3_length: 15; clone_size: few; v_call: TRBV6-5; cdr3_nt: TGTGCCAGCAGTTCTCAGGGGAGGTTCACAGATACGCAGTATTTT; cdr3_aa: CASSSQGRFTDTQYF
d_call: TRBD1; j_call: TRBJ1-1; cdr3_length: 13; clone_size: NA; v_call: TRBV2; cdr3_nt: TGTGCCAGCAATGGACAGGGGGTAAATGAAGCTTTCTTT; cdr3_aa: CASNGQGVNEAFF
d_call: TRBD1; j_call: TRBJ1-1; cdr3_length: 15; clone_size: few; v_call: TRBV29-1; cdr3_nt: TGCAGCGGTTCGAGAGGGGGCGCGGTGACCACTGAAGCTTTCTTT; cdr3_aa: CSGSRGGAVTTEAFF
d_call: NA; j_call: TRBJ2-7; cdr3_length: 19; clone_size: once; v_call: TRBV28; cdr3_nt: TGTGCCAGCAGTTTTCCGGACAGCCTCGGTAGACTAAGCTCCTACGAGCAGTACTTC; cdr3_aa: CASSFPDSLGRLSSYEQYF
d_call: NA; j_call: TRBJ1-1; cdr3_length: 13; clone_size: NA; v_call: TRBV2; cdr3_nt: TGTGCCAGCAGTCGGTTAAGAAACACTGAAGCTTTCTTT; cdr3_aa: CASSRLRNTEAFF
d_call: NA; j_call: TRBJ1-5; cdr3_length: 15; clone_size: NA; v_call: TRBV19; cdr3_nt: TGTGCCAGTAGTACAGGGACCAGGGTAAATCAGCCCCAGCATTTT; cdr3_aa: CASSTGTRVNQPQHF
d_call: NA; j_call: TRBJ1-1; cdr3_length: 13; clone_size: NA; v_call: TRBV5-6; cdr3_nt: TGTGCCAGCAGGGGACTGAAGGGCACTGAAGCTTTCTTT; cdr3_aa: CASRGLKGTEAFF
d_call: NA; j_call: TRBJ1-2; cdr3_length: 14; clone_size: NA; v_call: TRBV9; cdr3_nt: TGTGCCAGCAGCGTAGCCGAGGGGAGCTATGGCTACACCTTC; cdr3_aa: CASSVAEGSYGYTF
d_call: NA; j_call: TRBJ1-3; cdr3_length: 17; clone_size: NA; v_call: TRBV9; cdr3_nt: TGTGCCAGCAGCCCGACCGGGACTCCTCACTCTGGAAACACCATATATTTT; cdr3_aa: CASSPTGTPHSGNTIYF
d_call: TRBD2; j_call: TRBJ2-1; cdr3_length: 16; clone_size: NA; v_call: TRBV5-1; cdr3_nt: TGCGCCAGCAGCTTGATGACTAGCGGGAGGGGGAATGAGCAGTTCTTC; cdr3_aa: CASSLMTSGRGNEQFF
d_call: NA; j_call: TRBJ2-2; cdr3_length: 16; clone_size: NA; v_call: TRBV7-2; cdr3_nt: TGTGCCAGCAGCTTAGGTGGGGGGGCCCTCCCCGGGGAGCTGTTTTTT; cdr3_aa: CASSLGGGALPGELFF
d_call: NA; j_call: TRBJ2-7; cdr3_length: 14; clone_size: NA; v_call: TRBV18; cdr3_nt: TGTGCCAGCTCATCCGGACCTTCTAACTACGAGCAGTACTTC; cdr3_aa: CASSSGPSNYEQYF
d_call: NA; j_call: TRBJ2-7; cdr3_length: 13; clone_size: NA; v_call: TRBV30; cdr3_nt: TGTGCCTGGAGTGTACTCGCCGGCCACGAGCAGTACTTC; cdr3_aa: CAWSVLAGHEQYF
d_call: TRBD1; j_call: TRBJ2-7; cdr3_length: 15; clone_size: NA; v_call: TRBV18; cdr3_nt: TGTGCCAGCTCACCCGGGACAGGGGGGTCCTACGAGCAGTACTTC; cdr3_aa: CASSPGTGGSYEQYF
d_call: NA; j_call: TRBJ1-2; cdr3_length: 17; clone_size: few; v_call: TRBV7-2; cdr3_nt: TGTGCCAGCAGCTTAGCCCTGGGGATGGTCGTTGACTATGGCTACACCTTC; cdr3_aa: CASSLALGMVVDYGYTF
d_call: TRBD1; j_call: TRBJ2-5; cdr3_length: 14; clone_size: NA; v_call: TRBV5-1; cdr3_nt: TGCGCCAGCAGCGCGGGACAGGAACAAGAGACCCAGTACTTC; cdr3_aa: CASSAGQEQETQYF
d_call: NA; j_call: TRBJ2-5; cdr3_length: 16; clone_size: NA; v_call: TRBV4-1; cdr3_nt: TGCGCCAGCAGCCCTACTTTTTCGGGGGACCCGGAGACCCAGTACTTC; cdr3_aa: CASSPTFSGDPETQYF
d_call: NA; j_call: TRBJ1-2; cdr3_length: 13; clone_size: few; v_call: TRBV5-4; cdr3_nt: TGTGCCAGCAGCTCGGACAGTAACTATGGCTACACCTTC; cdr3_aa: CASSSDSNYGYTF
d_call: NA; j_call: TRBJ2-7; cdr3_length: 15; clone_size: NA; v_call: TRBV7-2; cdr3_nt: TGTGCCAGCAGCCTGGACCGTAGTTCCCATTACGAGCAGTACTTC; cdr3_aa: CASSLDRSSHYEQYF
d_call: NA; j_call: TRBJ1-1; cdr3_length: 15; clone_size: NA; v_call: TRBV6-1; cdr3_nt: TGTGCCAGCAGTGAAAATCGGAGGCTTGGATCTGAAGCTTTCTTT; cdr3_aa: CASSENRRLGSEAFF
d_call: TRBD1; j_call: TRBJ1-1; cdr3_length: 13; clone_size: NA; v_call: TRBV28; cdr3_nt: TGTGCCTCTAAAGGACAGGGGAGAACTGAAGCTTTCTTT; cdr3_aa: CASKGQGRTEAFF
d_call: NA; j_call: TRBJ1-1; cdr3_length: 13; clone_size: NA; v_call: TRBV18; cdr3_nt: TGTGCCAGCTCACCAACAGAGAACACTGAAGCTTTCTTT; cdr3_aa: CASSPTENTEAFF
d_call: TRBD1; j_call: TRBJ2-1; cdr3_length: 15; clone_size: NA; v_call: TRBV9; cdr3_nt: TGTGCCAGCACCTCAGGACAGGGGGCCTACAATGAGCAGTTCTTC; cdr3_aa: CASTSGQGAYNEQFF
d_call: TRBD1; j_call: TRBJ2-2; cdr3_length: 15; clone_size: NA; v_call: TRBV2; cdr3_nt: TGTGCCAGCCGGGGTCGGACAGGGGCGACCGGGGAGCTGTTTTTT; cdr3_aa: CASRGRTGATGELFF
d_call: NA; j_call: TRBJ2-7; cdr3_length: 12; clone_size: NA; v_call: TRBV30; cdr3_nt: TGTGCGGGCGGGCGGGTCTCCTACGAGCAGTACTTC; cdr3_aa: CAGGRVSYEQYF
d_call: NA; j_call: TRBJ1-1; cdr3_length: 15; clone_size: NA; v_call: TRBV7-9; cdr3_nt: TGTGCCAGCAGCTTAACGGGTAAAGGGGACACTGAAGCTTTCTTT; cdr3_aa: CASSLTGKGDTEAFF
d_call: NA; j_call: TRBJ1-1; cdr3_length: 14; clone_size: NA; v_call: TRBV5-1; cdr3_nt: TGCGCCAGCAGCCGGGAGCGGGGGAACACTGAAGCTTTCTTT; cdr3_aa: CASSRERGNTEAFF
d_call: TRBD2; j_call: TRBJ2-7; cdr3_length: 16; clone_size: once; v_call: TRBV4-1; cdr3_nt: TGCGCCAGCAGCCAAGTCCCCAGCGGGGCTACCTACGAGCAGTACTTC; cdr3_aa: CASSQVPSGATYEQYF
d_call: TRBD1; j_call: TRBJ1-1; cdr3_length: 14; clone_size: NA; v_call: TRBV29-1; cdr3_nt: TGCAGCGTTGTCAGACAGGGCGCGGACACTGAAGCTTTCTTT; cdr3_aa: CSVVRQGADTEAFF
d_call: NA; j_call: TRBJ2-7; cdr3_length: 14; clone_size: NA; v_call: TRBV7-2; cdr3_nt: TGTGCCAGCAGCTCCCCCGGCGGTCTCTACGAGCAGTACTTC; cdr3_aa: CASSSPGGLYEQYF
d_call: NA; j_call: TRBJ1-5; cdr3_length: 16; clone_size: NA; v_call: TRBV6-1; cdr3_nt: TGTGCCAGCAGTGTGTACAGCCCTTATAGCAATCAGCCCCAGCATTTT; cdr3_aa: CASSVYSPYSNQPQHF
d_call: NA; j_call: TRBJ2-2; cdr3_length: 13; clone_size: once; v_call: TRBV21-1; cdr3_nt: TGTGCCAGCAGCAAAAAGGACACCGGGGAGCTGTTTTTT; cdr3_aa: CASSKKDTGELFF
d_call: NA; j_call: TRBJ2-3; cdr3_length: 13; clone_size: NA; v_call: TRBV7-9; cdr3_nt: TGTGCCAGCCCCAGGGGAGAGACAGATACGCAGTATTTT; cdr3_aa: CASPRGETDTQYF
d_call: TRBD1; j_call: TRBJ1-4; cdr3_length: 14; clone_size: NA; v_call: TRBV2; cdr3_nt: TGTGCCAGCAGTGAGACAGGGTTTAGTGAAAAACTGTTTTTT; cdr3_aa: CASSETGFSEKLFF
d_call: NA; j_call: TRBJ2-5; cdr3_length: 14; clone_size: NA; v_call: TRBV10-3; cdr3_nt: TGTGCCATCAGTGAGGCGACAGCCCAAGAGACCCAGTACTTC; cdr3_aa: CAISEATAQETQYF
d_call: NA; j_call: TRBJ1-3; cdr3_length: 16; clone_size: NA; v_call: TRBV5-1; cdr3_nt: TGCGCCAGCAGCTTGGCCGGACTGTTCTCTGGAAACACCATATATTTT; cdr3_aa: CASSLAGLFSGNTIYF
d_call: TRBD1; j_call: TRBJ2-2; cdr3_length: 16; clone_size: NA; v_call: TRBV11-2; cdr3_nt: TGTGCCAGCAGCCGGGGGACAGGGTCGAACACCGGGGAGCTGTTTTTT; cdr3_aa: CASSRGTGSNTGELFF
d_call: TRBD2; j_call: TRBJ2-7; cdr3_length: 14; clone_size: NA; v_call: TRBV9; cdr3_nt: TGTGCCAGCAGCCCTGGACTAGTCGGTAGAGAGCAGTACTTC; cdr3_aa: CASSPGLVGREQYF
d_call: TRBD2; j_call: TRBJ2-3; cdr3_length: 15; clone_size: NA; v_call: TRBV7-2; cdr3_nt: TGTGCCAGCAGCCCCGGGACTAGCTCAACAGATACGCAGTATTTT; cdr3_aa: CASSPGTSSTDTQYF
d_call: NA; j_call: TRBJ2-3; cdr3_length: 14; clone_size: NA; v_call: TRBV5-1; cdr3_nt: TGCGCCAGCAGCCCGCGGACAGACACAGATACGCAGTATTTT; cdr3_aa: CASSPRTDTDTQYF
d_call: NA; j_call: TRBJ1-4; cdr3_length: 15; clone_size: NA; v_call: TRBV6-5; cdr3_nt: TGTGCCAGCAGTTACTCCCAGAGGGGAGGTGAAAAACTGTTTTTT; cdr3_aa: CASSYSQRGGEKLFF
d_call: TRBD1; j_call: TRBJ2-2; cdr3_length: 16; clone_size: NA; v_call: TRBV18; cdr3_nt: TGTGCCAGCTCACCTTCCGGGACAGGGGCCACCGGGGAGCTGTTTTTT; cdr3_aa: CASSPSGTGATGELFF
d_call: TRBD1; j_call: TRBJ2-3; cdr3_length: 16; clone_size: NA; v_call: TRBV10-3; cdr3_nt: TGTGCCATCAGGACCTCCGGGACAGGGGCCACAGATACGCAGTATTTT; cdr3_aa: CAIRTSGTGATDTQYF
d_call: TRBD2; j_call: TRBJ2-2; cdr3_length: 16; clone_size: NA; v_call: TRBV6-6; cdr3_nt: TGTGCCAGCAGTCAGGGACTAGCGGGAGTCACCGGGGAGCTGTTTTTT; cdr3_aa: CASSQGLAGVTGELFF
d_call: TRBD1; j_call: TRBJ2-3; cdr3_length: 14; clone_size: NA; v_call: TRBV28; cdr3_nt: TGTGCCAGCCTCGGACAGGGAGGTCGGGATACGCAGTATTTT; cdr3_aa: CASLGQGGRDTQYF
d_call: TRBD1; j_call: TRBJ1-5; cdr3_length: 16; clone_size: NA; v_call: TRBV7-8; cdr3_nt: TGTGCCAGCAGCCCACTGGACAGGGCAAGCAATCAGCCCCAGCATTTT; cdr3_aa: CASSPLDRASNQPQHF
d_call: NA; j_call: TRBJ1-2; cdr3_length: 15; clone_size: NA; v_call: TRBV6-5; cdr3_nt: TGTGCCAGCAGTCTCGACAGATCCGCCCCATGGGGCTACACCTTC; cdr3_aa: CASSLDRSAPWGYTF